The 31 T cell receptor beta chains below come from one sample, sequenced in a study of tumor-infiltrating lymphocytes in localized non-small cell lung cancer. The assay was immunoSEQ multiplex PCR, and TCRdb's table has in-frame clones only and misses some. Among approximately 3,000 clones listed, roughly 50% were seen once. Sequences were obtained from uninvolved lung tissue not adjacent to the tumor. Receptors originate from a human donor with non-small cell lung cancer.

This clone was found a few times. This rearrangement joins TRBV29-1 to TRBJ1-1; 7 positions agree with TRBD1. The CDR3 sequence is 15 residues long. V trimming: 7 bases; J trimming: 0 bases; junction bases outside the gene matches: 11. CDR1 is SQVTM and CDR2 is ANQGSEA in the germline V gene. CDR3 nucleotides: TGCAGCGCCTCTCCCCAGACAGGGATGAACACTGAAGCTTTCTTT. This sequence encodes CSASPQTGMNTEAFF. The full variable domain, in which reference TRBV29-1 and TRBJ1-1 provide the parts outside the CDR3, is SAVISQKPSRDICQRGTSLTIQCQVDSQVTMMFWYRQQPGQSLTLIATANQGSEATYESGFVIDKFPISRPNLTFSTLTVSNMSPEDSSIYLCSASPQTGMNTEAFFGQGTRLTVV.

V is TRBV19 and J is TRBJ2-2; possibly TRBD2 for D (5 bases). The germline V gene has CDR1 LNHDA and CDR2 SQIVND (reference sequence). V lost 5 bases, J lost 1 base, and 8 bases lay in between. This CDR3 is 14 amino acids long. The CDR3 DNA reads TGTGCCAGTAGTCCGGGGAGGAACACCGGGGAGCTGTTTTTT. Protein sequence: CASSPGRNTGELFF.

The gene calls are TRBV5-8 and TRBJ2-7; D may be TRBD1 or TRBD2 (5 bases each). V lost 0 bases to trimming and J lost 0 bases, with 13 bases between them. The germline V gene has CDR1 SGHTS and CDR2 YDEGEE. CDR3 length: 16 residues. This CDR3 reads CASSLAGTTPSYEQYF. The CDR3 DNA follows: TGTGCCAGCAGCTTGGCCGGGACGACCCCCTCCTACGAGCAGTACTTC.

The CDR3 loop reads CASRPGQGYGYTF. CDR3 DNA: TGTGCCAGCAGACCGGGACAGGGGTATGGCTACACCTTC. The chain links TRBV28 to TRBJ1-2, with 10 bases matching TRBD1. V lost 6 bases to trimming and J lost 5 bases; unmatched junction nucleotides: 3. The CDR3 consists of 13 residues. Germline V lookup: CDR1 MDHEN, CDR2 SYDVKM.

The CDR3 here is CASSQDFGSWETQYF. Here the CDR3 DNA reads TGCGCCAGCAGCCAAGATTTTGGTAGCTGGGAGACCCAGTACTTC. The V gene is TRBV4-3, the J gene TRBJ2-5, with D unclear. V lost 0 bases to trimming and J lost 5 bases, with 13 bases between them. The CDR3 covers 15 residues. Looked up from germline, CDR1 is LGHNA and CDR2 is YSLEER.

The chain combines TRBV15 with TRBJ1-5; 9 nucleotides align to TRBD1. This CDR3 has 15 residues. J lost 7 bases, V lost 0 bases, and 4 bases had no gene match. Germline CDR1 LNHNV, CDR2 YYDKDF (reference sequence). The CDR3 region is CATSREGTGHQPQHF. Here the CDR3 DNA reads TGTGCCACCAGCAGAGAAGGGACAGGGCACCAGCCCCAGCATTTT. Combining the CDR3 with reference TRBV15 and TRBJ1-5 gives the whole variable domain DAMVIQNPRYQVTQFGKPVTLSCSQTLNHNVMYWYQQKSSQAPKLLFHYYDKDFNNEADTPDNFQSRRPNTSFCFLDIRSPGLGDTAMYLCATSREGTGHQPQHFGDGTRLSIL.

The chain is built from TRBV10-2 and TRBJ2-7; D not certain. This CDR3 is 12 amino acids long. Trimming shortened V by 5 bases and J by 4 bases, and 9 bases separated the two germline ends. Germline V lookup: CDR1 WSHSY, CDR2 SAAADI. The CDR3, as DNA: TGCGCCAGCAGTCCCCATGGTTACGAGCAGTACTTC. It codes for CASSPHGYEQYF.

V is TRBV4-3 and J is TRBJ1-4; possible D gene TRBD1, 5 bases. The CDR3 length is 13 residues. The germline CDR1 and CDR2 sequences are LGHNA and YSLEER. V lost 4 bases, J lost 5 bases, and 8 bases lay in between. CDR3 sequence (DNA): TGCGCCAGCAGCCGGGACCTAAATGAAAAACTGTTTTTT. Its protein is CASSRDLNEKLFF.

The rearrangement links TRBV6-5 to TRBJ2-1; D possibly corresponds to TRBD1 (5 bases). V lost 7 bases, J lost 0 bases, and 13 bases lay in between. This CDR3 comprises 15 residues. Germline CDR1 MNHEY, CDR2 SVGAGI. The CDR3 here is CASTLRGGSYNEQFF. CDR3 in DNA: TGTGCCAGCACCCTAAGGGGCGGCTCCTACAATGAGCAGTTCTTC.

The CDR3 bases are TGTGCCAGCAGGTGGACAGGAACTTATGGCTACACCTTC. This gives the protein CASRWTGTYGYTF. The rearrangement links TRBV5-4 to TRBJ1-2; 7 bases map to TRBD1. The CDR3 runs to 13 residues. The germline V gene has CDR1 SGHNT and CDR2 YYREEE (reference sequence). V lost 5 bases and J lost 5; bases outside the gene matches: 6.

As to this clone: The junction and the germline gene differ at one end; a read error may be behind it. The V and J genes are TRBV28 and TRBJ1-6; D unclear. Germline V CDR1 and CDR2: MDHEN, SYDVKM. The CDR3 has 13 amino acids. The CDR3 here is CASSLLDNSPLHF. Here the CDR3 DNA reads TGTGCCAGCAGTTTATTGGATAACTCACCCCTCCACTTT. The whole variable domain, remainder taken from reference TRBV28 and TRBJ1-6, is DVKVTQSSRYLVKRTGEKVFLECVQDMDHENMFWYRQDPGLGLRLIYFSYDVKMKEKGDIPEGYSVSREKKERFSLILESASTNQTSMYLCASSLLDNSPLHFGNGTRLTVT.

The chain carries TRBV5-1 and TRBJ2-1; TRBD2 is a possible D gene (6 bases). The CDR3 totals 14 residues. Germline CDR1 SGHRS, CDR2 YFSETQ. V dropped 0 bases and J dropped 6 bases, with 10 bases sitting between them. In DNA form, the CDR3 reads TGCGCCAGCAGCTTGGGGGGGGAGCCCAATGAGCAGTTCTTC. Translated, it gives CASSLGGEPNEQFF.

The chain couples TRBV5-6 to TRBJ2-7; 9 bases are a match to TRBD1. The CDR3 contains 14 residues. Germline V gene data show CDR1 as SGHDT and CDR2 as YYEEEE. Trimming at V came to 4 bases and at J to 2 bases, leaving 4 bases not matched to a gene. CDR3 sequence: CASSLRDRAYEQYF. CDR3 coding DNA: TGTGCCAGCAGCCTAAGGGACAGGGCCTACGAGCAGTACTTC.

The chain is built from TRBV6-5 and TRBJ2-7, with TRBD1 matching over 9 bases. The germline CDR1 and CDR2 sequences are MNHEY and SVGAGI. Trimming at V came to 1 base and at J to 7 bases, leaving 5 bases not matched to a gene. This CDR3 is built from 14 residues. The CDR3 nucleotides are TGTGCCAGCAGTTACTGGGACAGGGTGGGGGAGCAGTACTTC. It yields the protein CASSYWDRVGEQYF.

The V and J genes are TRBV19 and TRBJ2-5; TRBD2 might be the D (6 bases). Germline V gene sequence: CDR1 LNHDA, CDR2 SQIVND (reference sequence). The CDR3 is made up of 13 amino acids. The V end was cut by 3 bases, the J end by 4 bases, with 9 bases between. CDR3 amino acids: CASSITGGETQYF. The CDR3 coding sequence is TGTGCCAGTAGTATTACCGGGGGAGAGACCCAGTACTTC.

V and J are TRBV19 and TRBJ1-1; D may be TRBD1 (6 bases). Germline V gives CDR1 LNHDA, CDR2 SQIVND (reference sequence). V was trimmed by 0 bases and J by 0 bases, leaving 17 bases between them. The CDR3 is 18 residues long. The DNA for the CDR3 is TGTGCCAGTAGTATAGATCTATCCAGGACAGCTATGAACACTGAAGCTTTCTTT. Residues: CASSIDLSRTAMNTEAFF.

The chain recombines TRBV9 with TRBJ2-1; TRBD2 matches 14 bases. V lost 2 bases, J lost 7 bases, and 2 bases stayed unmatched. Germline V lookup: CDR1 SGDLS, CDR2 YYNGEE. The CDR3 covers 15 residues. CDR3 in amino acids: CASSVRLAGGNEQFF. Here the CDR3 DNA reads TGTGCCAGCAGCGTTAGACTAGCGGGAGGGAATGAGCAGTTCTTC.

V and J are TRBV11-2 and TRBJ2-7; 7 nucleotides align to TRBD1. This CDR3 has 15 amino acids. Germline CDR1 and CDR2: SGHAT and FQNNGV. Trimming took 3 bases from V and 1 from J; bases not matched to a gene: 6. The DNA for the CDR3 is TGTGCCAGCAGCTTTACTGAGGGGGCTTCCTACGAGCAGTACTTC. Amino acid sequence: CASSFTEGASYEQYF.

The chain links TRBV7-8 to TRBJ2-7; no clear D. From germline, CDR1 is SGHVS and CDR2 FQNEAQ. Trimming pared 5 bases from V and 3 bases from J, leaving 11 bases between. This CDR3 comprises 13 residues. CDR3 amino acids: CASSPGWIYEQYF. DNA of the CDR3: TGTGCCAGCAGCCCCGGTTGGATCTACGAGCAGTACTTC.

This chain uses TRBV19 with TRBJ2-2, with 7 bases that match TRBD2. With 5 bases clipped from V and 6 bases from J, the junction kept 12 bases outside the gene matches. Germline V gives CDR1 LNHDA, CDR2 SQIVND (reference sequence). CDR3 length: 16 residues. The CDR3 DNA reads TGTGCCAGTAGTGGATGGGGGAGGGCCCAAGCCGGGGAGCTGTTTTTT. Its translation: CASSGWGRAQAGELFF.

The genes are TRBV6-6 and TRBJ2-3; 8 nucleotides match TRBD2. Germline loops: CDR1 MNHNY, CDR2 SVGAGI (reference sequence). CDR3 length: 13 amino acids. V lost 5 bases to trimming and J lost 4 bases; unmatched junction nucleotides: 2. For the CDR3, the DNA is TGTGCCAGCAGTCGGGGGGGGTCAGATACGCAGTATTTT. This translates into CASSRGGSDTQYF.

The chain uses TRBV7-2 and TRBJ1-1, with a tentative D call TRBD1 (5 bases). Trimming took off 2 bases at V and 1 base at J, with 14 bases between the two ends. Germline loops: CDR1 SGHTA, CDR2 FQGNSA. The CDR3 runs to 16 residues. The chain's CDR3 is CASSLIGGGRNTEAFF. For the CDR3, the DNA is TGTGCCAGCAGCTTAATCGGTGGGGGGAGGAACACTGAAGCTTTCTTT.

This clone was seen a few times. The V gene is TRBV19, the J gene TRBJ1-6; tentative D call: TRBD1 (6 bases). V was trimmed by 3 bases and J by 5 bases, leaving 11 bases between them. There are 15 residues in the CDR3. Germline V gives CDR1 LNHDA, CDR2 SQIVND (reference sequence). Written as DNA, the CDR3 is TGTGCCAGTAGTATTTCGGCAGGGGATAATTCACCCCTCCACTTT. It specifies CASSISAGDNSPLHF.

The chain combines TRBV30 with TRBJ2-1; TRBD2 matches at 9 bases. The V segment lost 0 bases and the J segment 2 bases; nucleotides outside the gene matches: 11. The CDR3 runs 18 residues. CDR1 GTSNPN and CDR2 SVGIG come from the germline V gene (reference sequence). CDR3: CAWSVSGLGGRAYNEQFF. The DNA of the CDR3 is TGTGCCTGGAGTGTCTCTGGACTGGGCGGGAGGGCCTACAATGAGCAGTTCTTC.

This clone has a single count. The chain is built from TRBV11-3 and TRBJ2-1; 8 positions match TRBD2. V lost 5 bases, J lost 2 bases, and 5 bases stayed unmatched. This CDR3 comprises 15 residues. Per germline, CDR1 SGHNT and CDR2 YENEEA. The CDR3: CASSLRGGPYNEQFF. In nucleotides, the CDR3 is TGTGCCAGCAGCCTTCGCGGGGGGCCCTACAATGAGCAGTTCTTC.

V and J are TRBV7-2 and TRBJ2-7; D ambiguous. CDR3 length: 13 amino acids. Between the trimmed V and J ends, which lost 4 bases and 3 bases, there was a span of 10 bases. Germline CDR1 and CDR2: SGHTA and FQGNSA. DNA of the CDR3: TGTGCCAGCAGCTCGAGGCAGCGCTACGAGCAGTACTTC. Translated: CASSSRQRYEQYF.

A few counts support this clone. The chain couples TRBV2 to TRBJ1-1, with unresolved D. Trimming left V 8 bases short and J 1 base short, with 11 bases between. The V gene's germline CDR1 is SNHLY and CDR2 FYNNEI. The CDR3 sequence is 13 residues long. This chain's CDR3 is CASSARGNTEAFF. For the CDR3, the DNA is TGTGCCAGCTCCGCACGGGGGAACACTGAAGCTTTCTTT.

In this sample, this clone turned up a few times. CDR3 nucleotide sequence: TGTGCCAGCAGTGTCTGGGGACAGGGGCACGAGCAGTACTTC. Its protein product is CASSVWGQGHEQYF. V gene TRBV25-1 combines with J gene TRBJ2-7; 10 bases are shared with TRBD1. V lost 4 bases and J lost 5; bases outside the gene matches: 5. The CDR3 has 14 amino acids. Germline CDR1 reads MGHDK; CDR2 reads SYGVNS.

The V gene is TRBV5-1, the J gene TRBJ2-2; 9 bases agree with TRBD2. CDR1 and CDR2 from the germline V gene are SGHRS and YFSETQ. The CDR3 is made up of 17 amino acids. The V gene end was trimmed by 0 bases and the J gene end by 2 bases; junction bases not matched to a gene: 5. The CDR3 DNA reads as TGCGCCAGCAGCTTGGTAGCGGGAGAGGGAAACACCGGGGAGCTGTTTTTT. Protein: CASSLVAGEGNTGELFF.

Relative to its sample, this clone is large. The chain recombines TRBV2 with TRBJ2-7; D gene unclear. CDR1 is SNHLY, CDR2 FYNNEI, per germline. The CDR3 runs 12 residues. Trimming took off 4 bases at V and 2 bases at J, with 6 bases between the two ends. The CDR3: CASSVKTYEQYF. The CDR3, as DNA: TGTGCCAGCAGTGTTAAAACCTACGAGCAGTACTTC.

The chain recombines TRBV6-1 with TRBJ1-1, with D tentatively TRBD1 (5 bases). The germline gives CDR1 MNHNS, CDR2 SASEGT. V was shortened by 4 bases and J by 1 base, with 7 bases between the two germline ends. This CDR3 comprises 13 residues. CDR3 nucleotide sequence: TGTGCCAGCAGTGCCGACAGGAACACTGAAGCTTTCTTT. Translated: CASSADRNTEAFF.